Here is one T cell receptor beta chain with its context. The antigen is undetermined. Expressed TCRB transcripts were sequenced, since all the RNA that had been isolated was reverse transcribed. Assay: immunoSEQ multiplex PCR; the TCRdb copy retains only in-frame clones and omits some. The sample shows 600,000 to 700,000 clones, under 15% of them seen only once. Germline CDR1 and CDR2: SGHTA and FQGNSA. This CDR3 has 14 amino acids. The V and J ends lost 2 bases and 3 bases respectively, with 11 bases between them. This entry belongs to a study of beta chain features in type 1 diabetes. Study findings and constraints: Shorter TCRB CDR3s, moderately but significantly so, were found in Type 1 diabetes patients in all four CD4+ subsets.

The chain uses TRBV7-2 and TRBJ2-7; D not certain. Input material: naive CD4+ T cells from blood. This sequence originates from a man between 18 and 29 years old with type 1 diabetes. CDR3 nucleotides: TGTGCCAGCAGCTTAATCGGGCAGAACTACGAGCAGTACTTC. Translating it yields CASSLIGQNYEQYF.